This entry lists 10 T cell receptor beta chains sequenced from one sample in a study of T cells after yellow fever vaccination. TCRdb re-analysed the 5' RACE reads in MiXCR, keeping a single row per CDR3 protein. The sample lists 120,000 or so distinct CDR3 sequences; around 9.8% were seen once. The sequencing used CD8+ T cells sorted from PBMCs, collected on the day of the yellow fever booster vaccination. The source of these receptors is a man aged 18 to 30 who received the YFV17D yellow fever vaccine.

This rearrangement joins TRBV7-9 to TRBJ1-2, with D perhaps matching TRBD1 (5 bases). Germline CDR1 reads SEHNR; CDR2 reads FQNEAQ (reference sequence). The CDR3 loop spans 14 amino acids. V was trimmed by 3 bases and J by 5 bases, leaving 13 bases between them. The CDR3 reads CASSFGQGGYGYTF. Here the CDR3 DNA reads TGTGCCAGCAGCTTCGGCCAGGGCGGGTATGGCTACACCTTC.

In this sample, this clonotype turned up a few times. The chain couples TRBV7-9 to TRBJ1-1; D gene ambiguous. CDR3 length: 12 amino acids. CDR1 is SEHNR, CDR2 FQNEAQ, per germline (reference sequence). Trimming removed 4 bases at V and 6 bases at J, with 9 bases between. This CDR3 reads CASSSSKAEAFF. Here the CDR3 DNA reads TGTGCCAGCAGCTCATCGAAGGCTGAAGCTTTCTTT.

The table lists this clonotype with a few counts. The CDR3 region is CASSLRANTGELFF. DNA for the CDR3: TGTGCCAGCAGCTTACGCGCGAACACCGGGGAGCTGTTTTTT. The chain couples TRBV11-2 to TRBJ2-2, with unresolved D. Germline-derived CDR1 and CDR2 are SGHAT and FQNNGV. Trimming left V 2 bases short and J 0 bases short, with 4 bases between. The CDR3 extends over 14 amino acids.

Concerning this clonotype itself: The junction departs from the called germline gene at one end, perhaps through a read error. The CDR3, as DNA: TGTGCCAGTAGTATTACGGATAACAATGGCTACACCTTC. It yields the protein CASSITDNNGYTF. The V and J genes are TRBV19 and TRBJ1-2; D is unclear. Germline V gives CDR1 LNHDA, CDR2 SQIVND (reference sequence). The CDR3 consists of 13 residues.

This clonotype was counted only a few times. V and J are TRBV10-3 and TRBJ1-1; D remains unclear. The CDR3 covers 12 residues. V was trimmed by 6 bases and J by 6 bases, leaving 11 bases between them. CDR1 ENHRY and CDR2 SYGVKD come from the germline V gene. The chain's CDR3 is CAISGTGSEAFF. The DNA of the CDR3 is TGTGCCATCAGCGGAACCGGGTCTGAAGCTTTCTTT.

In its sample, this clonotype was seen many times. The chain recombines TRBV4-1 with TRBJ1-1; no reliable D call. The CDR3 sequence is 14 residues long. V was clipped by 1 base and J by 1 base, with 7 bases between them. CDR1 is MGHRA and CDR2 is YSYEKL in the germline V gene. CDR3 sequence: CASSQGIRNTEAFF. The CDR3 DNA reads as TGCGCCAGCAGCCAAGGGATAAGGAACACTGAAGCTTTCTTT.

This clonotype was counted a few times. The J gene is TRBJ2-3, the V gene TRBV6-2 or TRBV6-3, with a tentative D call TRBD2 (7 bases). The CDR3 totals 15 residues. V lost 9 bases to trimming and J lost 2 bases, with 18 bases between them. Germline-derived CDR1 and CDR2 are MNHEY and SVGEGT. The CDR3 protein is CASQGRDIFTDTQYF. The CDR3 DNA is TGTGCCAGTCAAGGGAGGGACATCTTCACAGATACGCAGTATTTT.

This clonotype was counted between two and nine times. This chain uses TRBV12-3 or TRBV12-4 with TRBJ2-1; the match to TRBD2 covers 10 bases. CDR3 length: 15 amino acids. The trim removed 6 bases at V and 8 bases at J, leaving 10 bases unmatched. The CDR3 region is CASSPGSGGVHEQFF. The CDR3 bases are TGTGCCAGCAGCCCGGGAAGCGGGGGGGTACATGAGCAGTTCTTC.

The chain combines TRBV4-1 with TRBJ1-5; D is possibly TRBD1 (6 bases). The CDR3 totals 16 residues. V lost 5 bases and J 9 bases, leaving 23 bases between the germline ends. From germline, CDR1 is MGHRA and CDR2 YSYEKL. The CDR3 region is CASSAWEEGGVSPQHF. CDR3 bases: TGCGCCAGCAGCGCCTGGGAGGAGGGGGGGGTATCGCCCCAGCATTTT.

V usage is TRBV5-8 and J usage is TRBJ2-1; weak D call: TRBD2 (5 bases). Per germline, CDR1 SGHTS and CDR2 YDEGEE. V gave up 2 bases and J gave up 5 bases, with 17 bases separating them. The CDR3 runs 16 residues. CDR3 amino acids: CASSFEVGVLDNEQFF. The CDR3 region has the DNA TGTGCCAGCAGCTTTGAGGTCGGGGTTCTCGACAATGAGCAGTTCTTC.